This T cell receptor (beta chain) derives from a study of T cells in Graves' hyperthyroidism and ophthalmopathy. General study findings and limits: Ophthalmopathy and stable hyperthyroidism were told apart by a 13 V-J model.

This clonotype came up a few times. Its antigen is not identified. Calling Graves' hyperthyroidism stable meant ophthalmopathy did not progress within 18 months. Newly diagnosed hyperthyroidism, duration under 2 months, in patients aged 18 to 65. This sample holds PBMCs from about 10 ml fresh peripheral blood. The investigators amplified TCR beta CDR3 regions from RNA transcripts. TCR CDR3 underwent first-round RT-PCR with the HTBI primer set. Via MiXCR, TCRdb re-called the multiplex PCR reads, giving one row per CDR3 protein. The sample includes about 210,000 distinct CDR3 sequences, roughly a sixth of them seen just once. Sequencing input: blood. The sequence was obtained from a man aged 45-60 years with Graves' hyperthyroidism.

DNA of the CDR3: TGTGCCAGCAGCTTACGGCAGGGAGCGAACACCATATATTTT. This codes for CASSLRQGANTIYF. This chain uses TRBV7-9 with TRBJ1-3, with D possibly matching TRBD1 (5 bases). Per germline, CDR1 SEHNR and CDR2 FQNEAQ (reference sequence). This CDR3 has 14 residues. Trimming shortened V by 2 bases and J by 7 bases, and 12 bases separated the two germline ends.